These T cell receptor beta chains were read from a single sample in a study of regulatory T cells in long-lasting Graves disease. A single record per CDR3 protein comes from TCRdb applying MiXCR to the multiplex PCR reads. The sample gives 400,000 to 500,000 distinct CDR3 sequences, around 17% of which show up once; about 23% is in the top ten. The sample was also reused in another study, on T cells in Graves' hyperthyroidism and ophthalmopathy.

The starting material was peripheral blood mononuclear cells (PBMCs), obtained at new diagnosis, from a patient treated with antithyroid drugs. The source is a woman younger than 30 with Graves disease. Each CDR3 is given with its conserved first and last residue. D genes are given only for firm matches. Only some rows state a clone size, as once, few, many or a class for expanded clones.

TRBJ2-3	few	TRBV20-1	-	CSASRGQVTDTQYF	TGCAGTGCTAGTCGTGGCCAGGTGACAGATACGCAGTATTTT
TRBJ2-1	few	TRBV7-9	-	CASSLAGVDEQFF	TGTGCCAGCAGCTTAGCGGGGGTGGATGAGCAGTTCTTC
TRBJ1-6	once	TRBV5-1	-	CASSLAGGKSNSPLHF	TGCGCCAGCAGCTTGGCCGGTGGTAAATCCAATTCACCCCTCCACTTT
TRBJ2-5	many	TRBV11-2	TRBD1	CASSPYRGRGETQYF	TGTGCCAGCAGCCCCTACAGGGGGCGGGGGGAGACCCAGTACTTC
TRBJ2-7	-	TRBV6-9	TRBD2	CASSYPYEREITYEQYF	TGTGCCAGCAGTTACCCGTATGAGCGGGAGATCACCTACGAGCAGTACTTC
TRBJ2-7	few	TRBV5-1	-	CASSSGTARYEQYF	TGCGCCAGCAGCAGCGGGACAGCTCGCTACGAGCAGTACTTC
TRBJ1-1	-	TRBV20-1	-	CSAHWGGAEAFF	TGCAGTGCACATTGGGGAGGCGCTGAAGCTTTCTTT
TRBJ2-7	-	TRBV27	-	CASSFGRAEQYF	TGTGCCAGCAGTTTCGGGCGTGCCGAGCAGTACTTC
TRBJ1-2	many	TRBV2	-	CASSDIDGYGYTF	TGTGCCAGCAGTGATATCGATGGCTATGGCTACACCTTC
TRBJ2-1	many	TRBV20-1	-	CSARDEQESSYNEQFF	TGCAGTGCTAGAGACGAGCAGGAGAGCTCCTACAATGAGCAGTTCTTC
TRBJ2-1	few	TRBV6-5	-	CASSYEVVGEQFF	TGTGCCAGCAGTTACGAAGTTGTAGGAGAGCAGTTCTTC
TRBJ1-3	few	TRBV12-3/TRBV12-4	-	CASSLNQRNTIYF	TGTGCCAGCAGTTTAAATCAGCGGAACACCATATATTTT
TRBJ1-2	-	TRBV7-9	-	CASSPRDTYYGYTF	TGTGCCAGCAGCCCACGGGACACTTACTATGGCTACACCTTC
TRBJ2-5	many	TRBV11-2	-	CASSYRATKETQYF	TGTGCCAGCAGCTACAGGGCGACCAAAGAGACCCAGTACTTC
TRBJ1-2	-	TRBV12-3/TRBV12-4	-	CASSHRGKGYTF	TGTGCCAGCAGCCACCGGGGGAAGGGCTACACCTTC
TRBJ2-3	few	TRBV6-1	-	CASSEAGGGDTQYF	TGTGCCAGCAGTGAAGCGGGAGGCGGTGATACGCAGTATTTT
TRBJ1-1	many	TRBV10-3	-	CAIMRAMNTEAFF	TGTGCCATCATGAGGGCTATGAACACTGAAGCTTTCTTT
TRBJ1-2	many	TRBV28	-	CASSILLQGYGYTF	TGTGCCAGCAGTATCCTCCTACAGGGATACGGCTACACCTTC
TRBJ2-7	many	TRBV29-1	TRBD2	CSAVLWGGSYEQYF	TGCAGCGCAGTTCTTTGGGGGGGGTCCTACGAGCAGTACTTC
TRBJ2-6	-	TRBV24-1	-	CATSEAVSGANVLTF	TGTGCCACCAGTGAAGCTGTATCTGGTGCCAACGTCCTGACTTTC
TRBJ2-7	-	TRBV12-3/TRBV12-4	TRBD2	CASSRLAVGYEQYF	TGTGCCAGCAGTAGACTAGCGGTTGGGTACGAGCAGTACTTC
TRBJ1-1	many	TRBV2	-	CASSDYRLNTEAFF	TGTGCCAGCAGTGATTACAGACTGAACACTGAAGCTTTCTTT
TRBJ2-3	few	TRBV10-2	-	CASSHRADTQYF	TGCGCCAGCAGCCATAGGGCAGATACGCAGTATTTT
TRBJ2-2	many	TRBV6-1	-	CASSPQGTGELFF	TGTGCCAGCAGTCCACAGGGAACCGGGGAGCTGTTTTTT
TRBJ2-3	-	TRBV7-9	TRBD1	CASSSLPGQYTDTQYF	TGTGCCAGCAGCTCTCTTCCGGGACAGTACACAGATACGCAGTATTTT
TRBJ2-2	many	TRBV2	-	CASSEEGRWTGELFF	TGTGCCAGCAGTGAGGAGGGGCGGTGGACCGGGGAGCTGTTTTTT
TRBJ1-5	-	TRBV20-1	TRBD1	CSARDVRQGWAQHF	TGCAGTGCTAGAGATGTCCGACAGGGTTGGGCCCAGCATTTT
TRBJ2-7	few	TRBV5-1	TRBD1	CANSLRQGPSYEQYF	TGCGCCAACAGCTTGCGACAGGGGCCCTCGTACGAGCAGTACTTC
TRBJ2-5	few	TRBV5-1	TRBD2	CASSAGGLAETQYF	TGCGCCAGCAGCGCCGGGGGACTAGCTGAGACCCAGTACTTC
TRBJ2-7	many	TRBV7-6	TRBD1	CASSSGTVGYEQYF	TGTGCCAGCAGTTCCGGGACAGTTGGTTACGAGCAGTACTTC
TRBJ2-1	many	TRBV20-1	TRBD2	CSAREGGNEQFF	TGCAGTGCTCGGGAGGGGGGGAATGAGCAGTTCTTC
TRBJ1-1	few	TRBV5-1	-	CASSLPRQPNTEAFF	TGCGCCAGCAGCTTGCCCCGACAGCCGAACACTGAAGCTTTCTTT
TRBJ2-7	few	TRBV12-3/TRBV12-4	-	CASSDGLYEQYF	TGTGCCAGCAGCGACGGACTTTACGAGCAGTACTTC
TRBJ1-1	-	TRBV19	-	CASIPFRTRFTEAFF	TGTGCCAGTATACCTTTCCGGACAAGGTTCACTGAAGCTTTCTTT
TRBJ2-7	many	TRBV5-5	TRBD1	CASTRMWDRVHEQYF	TGTGCCAGCACCCGCATGTGGGACAGGGTCCACGAGCAGTACTTC
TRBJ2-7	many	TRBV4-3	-	CASSQTAEGSYEQYF	TGCGCCAGCAGCCAAACGGCGGAGGGCAGCTACGAGCAGTACTTC
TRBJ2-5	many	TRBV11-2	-	CASSLSLRGRVGTQYF	TGTGCCAGCAGCCTCTCTTTGAGAGGCCGGGTAGGGACCCAGTACTTC
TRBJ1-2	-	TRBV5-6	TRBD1	CASSFGQVSYGYTF	TGTGCCAGCAGCTTCGGACAGGTGTCCTATGGCTACACCTTC
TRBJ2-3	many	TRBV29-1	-	CSAAGVSSTDTQYF	TGCAGCGCCGCTGGTGTATCTAGCACAGATACGCAGTATTTT
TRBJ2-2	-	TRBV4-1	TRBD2	CASSTRLAGVRRELFF	TGCGCCAGCAGCACCCGACTAGCGGGTGTACGAAGGGAGCTGTTTTTT